This T cell receptor (beta chain) was found in a study of response to subunit inactivated influenza vaccine. A single record per CDR3 protein comes from TCRdb applying MiXCR to the RT-PCR reads. This table holds roughly 170,000 distinct CDR3 sequences, about 9% found once. V dropped 7 bases and J dropped 0; count of bases not matched to a gene: 5. Germline values: CDR1 MNHNS, CDR2 SASEGT. This CDR3 is built from 15 residues. Study findings and constraints: Authors suggested few new T cells are recruited by each seasonal influenza vaccination.

The sample holds a few counts of this clonotype. Its antigen is unknown. The chain carries TRBV6-1 and TRBJ2-1; 8 nucleotides line up with TRBD1. This clonotype was sampled from a man over 45 who received an inactivated influenza vaccine. The sample was non-naive T cells sorted from PBMCs, taken on the day of vaccination. CDR3 nucleotides: TGTGCCAGCAAAGGGACAGGAAGCTCCTACAATGAGCAGTTCTTC. This encodes CASKGTGSSYNEQFF.